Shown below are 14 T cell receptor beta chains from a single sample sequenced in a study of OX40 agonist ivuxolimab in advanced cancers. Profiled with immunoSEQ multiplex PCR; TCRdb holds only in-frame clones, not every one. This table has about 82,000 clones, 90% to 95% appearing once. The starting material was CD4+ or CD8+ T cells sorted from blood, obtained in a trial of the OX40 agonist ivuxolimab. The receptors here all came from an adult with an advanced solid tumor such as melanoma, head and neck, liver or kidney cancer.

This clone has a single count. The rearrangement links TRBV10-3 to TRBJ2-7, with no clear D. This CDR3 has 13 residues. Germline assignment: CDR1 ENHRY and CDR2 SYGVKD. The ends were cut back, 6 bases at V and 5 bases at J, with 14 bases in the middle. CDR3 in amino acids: CAIRGKDINEQYF. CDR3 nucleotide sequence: TGTGCCATCAGAGGGAAGGATATCAACGAGCAGTACTTC.

This chain's CDR3 is CATSGRVGGELFF. The CDR3, as DNA: TGTGCCACCTCGGGGCGGGTTGGCGGGGAGCTGTTTTTT. The rearrangement links TRBV11-1 to TRBJ2-2; D is possibly TRBD1 or TRBD2 (5 bases each). The CDR3 consists of 13 residues. The ends were cut back, 10 bases at V and 7 bases at J, with 16 bases in the middle. Germline V gene data show CDR1 as SGHAT and CDR2 as FQDESV (reference sequence).

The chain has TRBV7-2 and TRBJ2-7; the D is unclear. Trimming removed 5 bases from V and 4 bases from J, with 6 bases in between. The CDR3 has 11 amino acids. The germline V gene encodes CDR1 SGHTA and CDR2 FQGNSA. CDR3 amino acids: CASSLYYEQYF. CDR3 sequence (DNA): TGTGCCAGCAGCCTATATTACGAGCAGTACTTC.

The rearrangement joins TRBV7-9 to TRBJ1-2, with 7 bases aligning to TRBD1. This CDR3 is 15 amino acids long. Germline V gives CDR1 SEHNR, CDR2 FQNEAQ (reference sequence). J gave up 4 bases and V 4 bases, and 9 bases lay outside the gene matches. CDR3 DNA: TGTGCCAGCAGCTCTACGGACAGGCAGAGCTATGGCTACACCTTC. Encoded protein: CASSSTDRQSYGYTF.

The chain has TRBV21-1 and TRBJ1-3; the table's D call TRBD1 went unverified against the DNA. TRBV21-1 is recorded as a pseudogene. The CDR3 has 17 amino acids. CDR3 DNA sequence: TGTGCCAGCAGCAAATCCGGGACAGCCGACTCTGGAAACACCATATATTTT. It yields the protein CASSKSGTADSGNTIYF.

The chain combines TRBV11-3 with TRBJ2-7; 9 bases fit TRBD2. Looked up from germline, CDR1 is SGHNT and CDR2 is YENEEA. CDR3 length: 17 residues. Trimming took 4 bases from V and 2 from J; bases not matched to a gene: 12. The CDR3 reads CASSSPTGAGGPYEQYF. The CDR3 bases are TGTGCCAGCAGCTCACCCACAGGAGCGGGAGGTCCCTACGAGCAGTACTTC.

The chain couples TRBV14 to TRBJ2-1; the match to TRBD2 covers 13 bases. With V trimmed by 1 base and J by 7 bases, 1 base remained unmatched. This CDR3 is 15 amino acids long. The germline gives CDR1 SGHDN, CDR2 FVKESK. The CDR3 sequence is CASSQGTSGRNEQFF. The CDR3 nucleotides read TGTGCCAGCAGCCAAGGGACTAGCGGGAGAAATGAGCAGTTCTTC.

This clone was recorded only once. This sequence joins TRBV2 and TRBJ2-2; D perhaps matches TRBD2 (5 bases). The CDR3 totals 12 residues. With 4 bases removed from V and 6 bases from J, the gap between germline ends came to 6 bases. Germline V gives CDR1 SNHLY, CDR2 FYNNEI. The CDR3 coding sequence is TGTGCCAGCAGTGTGGAGGCCGGGGAGCTGTTTTTT. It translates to CASSVEAGELFF.

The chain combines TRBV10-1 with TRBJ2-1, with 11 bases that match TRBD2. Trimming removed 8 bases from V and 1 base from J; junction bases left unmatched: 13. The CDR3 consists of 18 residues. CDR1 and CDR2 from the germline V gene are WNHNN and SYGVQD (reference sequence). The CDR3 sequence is CASSSSGRSRFSYNEQFF. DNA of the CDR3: TGCGCCAGCTCGTCTAGCGGGAGGTCCCGTTTTTCCTACAATGAGCAGTTCTTC.

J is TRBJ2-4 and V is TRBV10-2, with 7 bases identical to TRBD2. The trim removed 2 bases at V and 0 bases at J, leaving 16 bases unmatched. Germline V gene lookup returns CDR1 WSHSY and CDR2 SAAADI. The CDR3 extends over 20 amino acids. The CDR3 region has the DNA TGCGCCAGCAGTGAGGATCCAACGGGGAGGGGTGATGTAGCCAAAAACATTCAGTACTTC. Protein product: CASSEDPTGRGDVAKNIQYF.

The CDR3 sequence: CASSPGANGELFF. Here the CDR3 DNA reads TGTGCCAGCTCACCAGGGGCGAACGGGGAGCTGTTTTTT. The chain joins TRBV18 to TRBJ2-2, with D possibly matching TRBD1 (5 bases). Germline V gene sequence: CDR1 KGHSH, CDR2 LQKENI. The CDR3 length is 13 residues. V lost 2 bases to trimming and J lost 7 bases, with 8 bases between them.

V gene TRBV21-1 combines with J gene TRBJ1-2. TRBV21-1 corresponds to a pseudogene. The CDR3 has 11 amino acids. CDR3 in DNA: TGTGCCAGCAGCGCCAACTATGGCTACACCTTC. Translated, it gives CASSANYGYTF.

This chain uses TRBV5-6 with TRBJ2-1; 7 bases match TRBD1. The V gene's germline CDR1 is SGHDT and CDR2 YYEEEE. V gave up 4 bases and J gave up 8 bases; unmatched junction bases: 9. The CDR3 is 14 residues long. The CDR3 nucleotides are TGTGCCAGCAGCCGACAGGGTAATAAAGATGAGCAGTTCTTC. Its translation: CASSRQGNKDEQFF. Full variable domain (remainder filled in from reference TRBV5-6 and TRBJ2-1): DAGVTQSPTHLIKTRGQQVTLRCSPKSGHDTVSWYQQALGQGPQFIFQYYEEEERQRGNFPDRFSGHQFPNYSSELNVNALLLGDSALYLCASSRQGNKDEQFFGPGTRLTVL.

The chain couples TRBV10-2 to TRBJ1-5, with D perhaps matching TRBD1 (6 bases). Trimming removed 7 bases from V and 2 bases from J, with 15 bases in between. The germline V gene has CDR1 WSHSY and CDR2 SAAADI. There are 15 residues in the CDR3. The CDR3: CASTGAVWGNQPQHF. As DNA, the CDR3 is TGCGCCAGCACGGGGGCAGTTTGGGGCAATCAGCCCCAGCATTTT.